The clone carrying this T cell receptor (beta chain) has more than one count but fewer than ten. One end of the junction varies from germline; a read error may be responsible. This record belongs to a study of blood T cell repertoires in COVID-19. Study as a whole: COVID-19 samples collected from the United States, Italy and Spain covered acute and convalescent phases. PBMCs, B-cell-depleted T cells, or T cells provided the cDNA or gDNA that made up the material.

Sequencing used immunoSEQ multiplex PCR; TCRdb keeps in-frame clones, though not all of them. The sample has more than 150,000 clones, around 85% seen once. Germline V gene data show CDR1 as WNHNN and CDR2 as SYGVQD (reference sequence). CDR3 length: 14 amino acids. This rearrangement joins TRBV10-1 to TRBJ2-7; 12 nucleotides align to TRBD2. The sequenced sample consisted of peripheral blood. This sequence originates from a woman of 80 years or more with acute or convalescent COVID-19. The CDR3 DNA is TGCGCCAGGGACCGACTAGCGGGAGTGTTCCGGTATTCCTTC. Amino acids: CARDRLAGVFRYSF.